What follows is one T cell receptor beta chain and its context. The source of the sample is a study of cytomegalovirus exposure and HLA in healthy donors. Amplification used 60 Vbeta primers and 13 Jbeta primers. Clones were read by immunoSEQ multiplex PCR, and TCRdb kept only the in-frame ones, dropping some. The data show approximately 140,000 clones, approximately 84% seen once. Germline V gives CDR1 SGHNT, CDR2 YYREEE (reference sequence). The V gene end was trimmed by 8 bases and the J gene end by 6 bases; junction bases not matched to a gene: 10. The CDR3 totals 15 residues. The receptor's source is a woman between 18 and 29 years old in good health and CMV-seronegative. Material: PBMCs. The J gene is TRBJ2-1, the V gene TRBV5-4; TRBD2 aligns across 11 bases. Here the CDR3 DNA reads TGTGCCAGTGCCCGGGGGACTAGCGGAACCAATGAGCAGTTCTTC. Translating it yields CASARGTSGTNEQFF.